What follows is one T cell receptor (beta chain) and its context. Its binding antigen is unknown. Base qualities are not at hand, and no much larger clone is one base apart. The data were obtained in a study of control samples from healthy donors and cancer patients (TCRdb year 2020). The receptor library was made with the immunoSEQ multiplex PCR assay. Entries here come from immuneACCESS through TCRdb and include only in-frame sequences with V and J called. Some clones fail to appear in such tables; in the studies checked, an unresolved V gene covers under half of the shortfall, and the cause of the remainder is unknown. This sample lists roughly 120,000 clones; more than 70% were detected once. 40% of the sample is in the top ten clones. Based on the germline V gene, the CDR1 and CDR2 sequences are LGHNA and YSLEER. The CDR3, cysteine through phenylalanine, is 15 amino acids long. Of all the DNA, just the CDR3 is kept, 45 bases in frame from base 1. Relative to germline, V is missing 1 base and J is missing 4 bases, with 2 bases of the junction outside any gene match.

This TCR was sampled from a man aged 45 to 65 in good health. The sample taken for sequencing was blood. The chain uses TRBV4-3 and TRBJ2-1; 9 of the junction bases match TRBD2. The CDR3 region reads CASSQAAGGYNEQFF. At the DNA level, the sequence is TGCGCCAGCAGCCAAGCGGCGGGGGGGTACAATGAGCAGTTCTTC.